These 18 T cell receptor beta chains share one sample of origin, sequenced in a study of T cells in Graves' hyperthyroidism and ophthalmopathy. TCR beta CDR3 regions were amplified from RNA. Using the HTBI primer set, a first-round RT-PCR was run on the TCR CDR3. TCRdb re-analysed the multiplex PCR reads in MiXCR, keeping a single row per CDR3 protein. The profile covers under 450,000 distinct CDR3 sequences, with approximately 15% appearing a single time and roughly an eighth taken by the ten largest. Sequenced sample: blood. The receptors come from a woman between 18 and 29 years old with Graves' hyperthyroidism.

At least ten counts were recorded for this clonotype. This sequence joins TRBV20-1 and TRBJ2-5; tentative D call: TRBD2 (6 bases). The length of the CDR3 is 12 residues. The V and J ends lost 3 bases and 5 bases respectively, with 10 bases between them. Germline values: CDR1 DFQATT, CDR2 SNEGSKA (reference sequence). The CDR3 DNA reads TGCAGTGCTAGGCGGGGTGGGGAGACCCAGTACTTC. Amino acid sequence: CSARRGGETQYF.

This clonotype was seen at least ten times. This chain joins TRBV2 and TRBJ1-2; D possibly corresponds to TRBD1 (5 bases). This CDR3 has 16 residues. Germline lookup yields CDR1 SNHLY and CDR2 FYNNEI. Trimming stripped 7 bases from V and 4 bases from J, with 22 bases between. The CDR3 nucleotides are TGTGCCAGCACCCGCAGGGCATCCCCCTCTTCCTATGGCTACACCTTC. It encodes CASTRRASPSSYGYTF.

This clonotype was observed at least ten times. CDR3 region: CATSRELRRLAGEQFF. The CDR3 DNA follows: TGTGCCACCAGCAGAGAACTAAGGAGACTAGCGGGTGAGCAGTTCTTC. The chain couples TRBV15 to TRBJ2-1; 10 bases are shared with TRBD2. With 0 bases clipped from V and 9 bases from J, the junction kept 8 bases outside the gene matches. The CDR3 covers 16 residues. Germline V gene lookup returns CDR1 LNHNV and CDR2 YYDKDF (reference sequence).

The chain joins TRBV12-3 or TRBV12-4 to TRBJ1-4, with TRBD1 matching 9 bases. Trimming cost V 6 bases and J 14 bases; bases outside gene matches: 10. CDR3 size: 13 residues. The CDR3 nucleotides are TGTGCCAGCAGATCCCGACAGGGGGGTCGTCTGTTTTTT. This encodes CASRSRQGGRLFF.

This clonotype was counted ten times or more. The chain links TRBV6-2 or TRBV6-3 to TRBJ2-5, with D uncertain. The CDR3 loop spans 16 amino acids. Germline values: CDR1 MNHEY, CDR2 SVGEGT. V gave up 2 bases and J gave up 0 bases, with 13 bases separating them. CDR3 bases: TGTGCCAGCAGTTACGGGGTGGGAACGGACCAAGAGACCCAGTACTTC. It is translated as CASSYGVGTDQETQYF.

V is TRBV6-1 and J is TRBJ1-5, with 9 bases identical to TRBD1. Germline-derived CDR1 and CDR2 are MNHNS and SASEGT. This CDR3 comprises 13 residues. V was clipped by 5 bases and J by 6 bases; unmatched bases: 2. The CDR3 sequence is CASSRDRAQPQHF. CDR3 in DNA: TGTGCCAGCAGTCGGGACAGGGCTCAGCCCCAGCATTTT.

This clonotype was seen repeatedly, ten times or more. The gene calls are TRBV12-3 or TRBV12-4 and TRBJ2-1; a possible D gene is TRBD1 (7 bases). This CDR3 is 16 amino acids long. Trimming took 7 bases from V and 1 from J, leaving 17 bases between them. The CDR3 sequence is CASTRLQGGSYNEQFF. For the CDR3, the DNA is TGTGCCAGCACCCGCCTCCAGGGGGGTTCCTACAATGAGCAGTTCTTC.

Comments on this clonotype: This sequence may be a read error, since a much larger clone differs from it by one base. The chain links TRBV29-1 to TRBJ1-1; D unclear. The CDR3 is 13 residues long. Per germline, CDR1 SQVTM and CDR2 ANQGSEA. V dropped 8 bases and J dropped 3 bases, with 16 bases sitting between them. The CDR3 nucleotides are TGCAGCATCTCGGCGGAACTGTACACTGAAGCTTTCTTT. Encoded protein: CSISAELYTEAFF.

This clonotype was seen ten or more times. The chain links TRBV28 to TRBJ1-3; no reliable D call. The CDR3 totals 16 residues. Germline V CDR1 and CDR2: MDHEN, SYDVKM. Trimming removed 5 bases at V and 0 bases at J, with 14 bases between. The CDR3 nucleotides read TGTGCCAGCAGTGTAACCGGGATTTTCTCTGGAAACACCATATATTTT. This encodes CASSVTGIFSGNTIYF.

This clonotype has at least ten counts. The J gene is TRBJ2-7, the V gene TRBV5-1; no clear D gene. CDR3 length: 14 amino acids. Trimming removed 4 bases from V and 7 bases from J, with 18 bases in between. The germline V gene encodes CDR1 SGHRS and CDR2 YFSETQ. Here the CDR3 reads CASSLRSAPLEQYF. The CDR3 DNA follows: TGCGCCAGCAGCCTACGTTCGGCCCCACTGGAGCAGTACTTC. Complete variable domain (other parts from reference TRBV5-1 and TRBJ2-7): KAGVTQTPRYLIKTRGQQVTLSCSPISGHRSVSWYQQTPGQGLQFLFEYFSETQRNKGNFPGRFSGRQFSNSRSEMNVSTLELGDSALYLCASSLRSAPLEQYFGPGTRLTVT.

This clonotype has only a few counts. The V gene is TRBV5-4, the J gene TRBJ2-1; D unresolved. Deletions cut 0 bases from V and 4 bases from J, with 8 bases between. The germline V gene encodes CDR1 SGHNT and CDR2 YYREEE (reference sequence). The CDR3 loop spans 14 amino acids. The CDR3 is CASSLEDRYNEQFF. CDR3 DNA sequence: TGTGCCAGCAGCTTGGAGGATAGGTACAATGAGCAGTTCTTC.

The CDR3 bases are TGTGCCAGCACCCTCCCAGGACCCGGGGGTGGCTACACCTTC. This sequence encodes CASTLPGPGGGYTF. V is TRBV6-1 and J is TRBJ1-2; the D gene is possibly TRBD1 (5 bases). Germline V lookup: CDR1 MNHNS, CDR2 SASEGT. The CDR3 consists of 14 residues. Trimming shortened V by 7 bases and J by 7 bases, and 19 bases separated the two germline ends.

The sample holds many counts of this clonotype. J is TRBJ2-7 and V is TRBV6-2 or TRBV6-3, with 7 bases aligning to TRBD2. Unmatched junction bases numbered 9, after V lost 4 bases and J lost 3 bases. This CDR3 comprises 15 residues. CDR1 and CDR2 (germline): MNHEY, SVGEGT. The CDR3 is CASSFTAGEGYEQYF. CDR3 bases: TGTGCCAGCAGTTTTACAGCTGGGGAGGGCTACGAGCAGTACTTC.

The genes are TRBV11-2 and TRBJ2-2, with D perhaps TRBD1 or TRBD2 (5 bases each). CDR3 length: 16 residues. Trimming removed 5 bases at V and 4 bases at J, with 17 bases between. Germline CDR1 and CDR2: SGHAT and FQNNGV. CDR3 nucleotides: TGTGCCAGCAGCCCGATGATCGGGGCGGGCACCGGGGAGCTGTTTTTT. It yields the protein CASSPMIGAGTGELFF.

The rearrangement uses TRBV20-1 and TRBJ2-1; 9 bases are shared with TRBD2. The CDR3 extends over 16 amino acids. J gave up 7 bases and V 6 bases, and 16 bases lay outside the gene matches. CDR1 and CDR2 from the germline V gene are DFQATT and SNEGSKA (reference sequence). CDR3 region: CSAGGEGRGRGNEQFF. DNA for the CDR3: TGCAGTGCCGGGGGGGAAGGTCGCGGGAGGGGGAATGAGCAGTTCTTC.

At least ten counts were recorded for this clonotype. The rearrangement uses TRBV11-2 and TRBJ2-7; unclear D gene. Trimming removed 5 bases from V and 4 bases from J, with 24 bases in between. The CDR3 consists of 17 residues. Per germline, CDR1 SGHAT and CDR2 FQNNGV. CDR3 amino acids: CASSHRSAAAPWYEQYF. DNA of the CDR3: TGTGCCAGCAGCCATCGCTCGGCGGCCGCGCCGTGGTACGAGCAGTACTTC.

In its sample, this clonotype was seen many times. The chain links TRBV5-1 to TRBJ2-3, with no clear D. This CDR3 is 12 amino acids long. CDR1 is SGHRS, CDR2 YFSETQ, per germline. Trimming took off 4 bases at V and 5 bases at J, with 8 bases between the two ends. CDR3: CASSRAVDTQYF. CDR3 nucleotide sequence: TGCGCCAGCAGCCGGGCGGTAGATACGCAGTATTTT.

DNA of the CDR3: TGCAGCGTTGAAGAGTCCGGGGCTGGTCTGTTTTTT. Amino acids: CSVEESGAGLFF. This rearrangement joins TRBV29-1 to TRBJ1-4, with TRBD1 as a possible D gene (5 bases). Germline values: CDR1 SQVTM, CDR2 ANQGSEA. Trimming took off 0 bases at V and 14 bases at J, with 13 bases between the two ends. The CDR3 sequence is 12 residues long.